The 10 T cell receptor beta chains below come from one sample, sequenced in a study of human T cells and chemical hapten exposure. This sample's time point: healthy volunteer bleed at 2 weeks. Unfractionated whole blood yielded the extracted total RNA. MiXCR, run by TCRdb on the RACE reads, gives a single entry per CDR3 protein. Found here are some 50,000 distinct CDR3 sequences, 4% to 4.5% of them singletons; the top ten hold about 5.8%. Sequences were obtained from whole blood. All receptors come from a human donor in good health. Some clones in this sample may be carry-over from other donors' samples.

This clonotype came up many times. The chain links TRBV28 to TRBJ2-6; no definite D call. The length of the CDR3 is 15 residues. The V gene's germline CDR1 is MDHEN and CDR2 SYDVKM. V gave up 4 bases and J gave up 2 bases, with 9 bases separating them. This CDR3 reads CASSSARTGANVLTF. In DNA form, the CDR3 reads TGTGCCAGCAGTTCCGCCCGGACTGGGGCCAACGTCCTGACTTTC.

The chain joins TRBV29-1 to TRBJ2-5; 7 bases match TRBD1. The J segment lost 0 bases and the V segment lost 7 bases, leaving 8 bases of the junction unmatched. Germline V CDR1 and CDR2: SQVTM, ANQGSEA. The CDR3 contains 14 residues. The CDR3 sequence is CSGWDRSYQETQYF. Here the CDR3 DNA reads TGCAGCGGGTGGGACAGATCGTACCAAGAGACCCAGTACTTC. Full variable domain (remainder filled in from reference TRBV29-1 and TRBJ2-5): SAVISQKPSRDICQRGTSLTIQCQVDSQVTMMFWYRQQPGQSLTLIATANQGSEATYESGFVIDKFPISRPNLTFSTLTVSNMSPEDSSIYLCSGWDRSYQETQYFGPGTRLLVL.

This clonotype was counted at least ten times. The chain combines TRBV28 with TRBJ2-7; D gene uncertain. Germline assignment: CDR1 MDHEN and CDR2 SYDVKM. The CDR3 spans 11 residues. Trimming took off 8 bases at V and 6 bases at J, with 11 bases between the two ends. Here the CDR3 DNA reads TGTGCCAGCCGCCTGAGTTCCGAGCAGTACTTC. This sequence encodes CASRLSSEQYF.

The V call is TRBV28, the J call TRBJ2-4, with a tentative D call TRBD2 (5 bases). Deletions cut 6 bases from V and 1 base from J, with 10 bases between. This CDR3 is built from 14 residues. Germline V gene sequence: CDR1 MDHEN, CDR2 SYDVKM. CDR3 nucleotides: TGTGCCAGCAGGCCCCGCGGGGCCAAAAACATTCAGTACTTC. It encodes CASRPRGAKNIQYF.

This clonotype was recorded a few times. The chain combines TRBV5-6 with TRBJ1-2; D is undetermined. Germline CDR1 is SGHDT and CDR2 is YYEEEE. Trimming shortened V by 0 bases and J by 5 bases, and 5 bases separated the two germline ends. This CDR3 has 12 residues. CDR3 bases: TGTGCCAGCAGCTTGGAACAGTATGGCTACACCTTC. Its protein product is CASSLEQYGYTF. The full variable domain, its missing parts supplied by reference TRBV5-6 and TRBJ1-2, is DAGVTQSPTHLIKTRGQQVTLRCSPKSGHDTVSWYQQALGQGPQFIFQYYEEEERQRGNFPDRFSGHQFPNYSSELNVNALLLGDSALYLCASSLEQYGYTFGSGTRLTVV.

This clonotype was detected many times. The chain employs TRBV14 and TRBJ2-6; D uncertain. The CDR3 spans 14 residues. Germline CDR1 SGHDN, CDR2 FVKESK. Deletions cut 0 bases from V and 5 bases from J, with 5 bases between. The CDR3 is CASSQDRRANVLTF. CDR3 sequence (DNA): TGTGCCAGCAGCCAAGATAGGAGGGCCAACGTCCTGACTTTC.

This clonotype has only a few counts. This chain joins TRBV7-3 and TRBJ2-7; a weak D match, TRBD2 (5 bases). Germline CDR1 SGHTA, CDR2 FQGTGA. V was trimmed by 5 bases and J by 4 bases, leaving 12 bases between them. This CDR3 comprises 13 residues. The CDR3 sequence is CASSEGPLYEQYF. CDR3 nucleotide sequence: TGTGCCAGCAGCGAGGGCCCTTTGTACGAGCAGTACTTC.

This clonotype has a count of ten or more. The chain has TRBV4-1 and TRBJ2-7, with 8 bases lining up with TRBD1. The trim removed 3 bases at V and 4 bases at J, leaving 5 bases unmatched. CDR1 and CDR2 from the germline V gene are MGHRA and YSYEKL. The CDR3 loop spans 14 amino acids. The CDR3 region is CASSHPQGEYEQYF. CDR3 bases: TGCGCCAGCAGCCACCCACAGGGGGAGTACGAGCAGTACTTC.

This clonotype was seen at least ten times. This rearrangement joins TRBV7-9 to TRBJ1-1, with 7 nucleotides matching TRBD1. The CDR3 length is 13 residues. Per germline, CDR1 SEHNR and CDR2 FQNEAQ (reference sequence). With V trimmed by 5 bases and J by 4 bases, 4 bases remained unmatched. CDR3 protein: CASSPQGTTEAFF. For the CDR3, the DNA is TGTGCCAGCAGCCCACAGGGGACCACTGAAGCTTTCTTT.

This clonotype was found a few times. The chain recombines TRBV29-1 with TRBJ1-2; D ambiguous. V shed 3 bases and J shed 6 bases, with 8 bases lying between them. Germline V gene sequence: CDR1 SQVTM, CDR2 ANQGSEA. The CDR3 spans 11 residues. Here the CDR3 DNA reads TGCAGCGTTGATTCCGGGGATGGCTACACCTTC. Its protein is CSVDSGDGYTF.